Listed below are T cell receptor beta chains from one sample, sequenced in a study of cytomegalovirus exposure and HLA in healthy donors. Some clones are missing from TCRdb's copy, which holds only in-frame ones; the method was immunoSEQ multiplex PCR. Of some 140,000 clones listed, around 84% are singletons. The sequenced material came from PBMCs. These receptor sequences come from a human donor in good health. Both conserved end residues are part of each CDR3. Size tells how often a clone was seen (once, few, many) or the class of an expanded clone, and some rows leave it out.

clone size: -; V gene: TRBV4-1; J gene: TRBJ2-3; CDR3 protein: CASSRRDIPADTQYF
clone size: -; V gene: TRBV29-1; J gene: TRBJ2-2; CDR3 protein: CSAEQGYNGGELFF
clone size: once; V gene: TRBV19; J gene: TRBJ2-1; CDR3 protein: CASSIGGRAGNEQFF
clone size: -; V gene: TRBV14; J gene: TRBJ1-2; CDR3 protein: CASSPRNSPNGYTF
clone size: -; V gene: TRBV28; J gene: TRBJ1-2; CDR3 protein: CASSAPDRKRYGYTF
clone size: -; V gene: TRBV5-1; J gene: TRBJ2-1; CDR3 protein: CASSLEGGRNEQFF
clone size: -; V gene: TRBV2; J gene: TRBJ2-7; CDR3 protein: CASLRQQGSDEQYF
clone size: once; V gene: TRBV9; J gene: TRBJ1-6; CDR3 protein: CASSGTGQGARSPLHF
clone size: -; V gene: TRBV29-1; J gene: TRBJ2-5; CDR3 protein: CSVEWVPGETQYF
clone size: -; V gene: TRBV7-9; J gene: TRBJ2-7; CDR3 protein: CASSQDRGDHEQYF
clone size: -; V gene: TRBV11-2; J gene: TRBJ2-7; CDR3 protein: CASSPLRGSHEQYF
clone size: -; V gene: TRBV7-9; J gene: TRBJ1-2; CDR3 protein: CASSFDWGQGHYGYTF
clone size: -; V gene: TRBV19; J gene: TRBJ1-5; CDR3 protein: CASSFRNQPQHF
clone size: -; V gene: TRBV28; J gene: TRBJ2-1; CDR3 protein: CASSESGGADNEQFF
clone size: -; V gene: TRBV7-9; J gene: TRBJ1-1; CDR3 protein: CASSLKGANTEAFF
clone size: -; V gene: TRBV7-9; J gene: TRBJ1-1; CDR3 protein: CASSLSGQNKEAFF
clone size: -; V gene: TRBV5-6; J gene: TRBJ1-3; CDR3 protein: CASSLGDWRGNTIYF
clone size: -; V gene: TRBV5-1; J gene: TRBJ2-2; CDR3 protein: CASSRQPGTSGHTGELFF
clone size: few; V gene: TRBV19; J gene: TRBJ2-2; CDR3 protein: CASTRGPNTGELFF
clone size: -; V gene: TRBV29-1; J gene: TRBJ2-1; CDR3 protein: CSVRIAGSYNEQFF
clone size: -; V gene: TRBV18; J gene: TRBJ1-2; CDR3 protein: CASSAGQGDGYTF
clone size: -; V gene: TRBV9; J gene: TRBJ1-1; CDR3 protein: CASSPPAGMSGWNTEAFF
clone size: -; V gene: TRBV30; J gene: TRBJ1-1; CDR3 protein: CAWGRRQNTEAFF
clone size: -; V gene: TRBV29-1; J gene: TRBJ2-3; CDR3 protein: CSAVGLAGHTDTQYF